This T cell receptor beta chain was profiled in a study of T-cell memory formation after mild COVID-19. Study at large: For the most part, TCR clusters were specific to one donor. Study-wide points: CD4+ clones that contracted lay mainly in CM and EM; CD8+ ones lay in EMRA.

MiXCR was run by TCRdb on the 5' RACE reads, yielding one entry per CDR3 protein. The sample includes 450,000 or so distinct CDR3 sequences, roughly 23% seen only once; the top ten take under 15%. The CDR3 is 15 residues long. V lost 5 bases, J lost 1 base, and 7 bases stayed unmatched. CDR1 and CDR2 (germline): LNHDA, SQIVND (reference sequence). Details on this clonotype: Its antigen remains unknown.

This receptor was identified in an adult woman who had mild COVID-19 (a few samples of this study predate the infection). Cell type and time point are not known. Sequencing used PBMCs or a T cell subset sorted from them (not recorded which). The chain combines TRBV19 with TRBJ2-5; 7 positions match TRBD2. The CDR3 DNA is TGTGCCAGTAGTGTCAGCGGGATGTCCCAAGAGACCCAGTACTTC. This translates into CASSVSGMSQETQYF.